Listed here are 29 T cell receptor beta chains from one sample, sequenced in a study of CD8+ T cells in alopecia areata. cDNA serving as the sequencing template came from extracted, reverse transcribed RNA. Measured with immunoSEQ multiplex PCR; TCRdb has only the in-frame clones, and not every one. The sample includes about 13,000 clones, 65% to 70% seen only once; the top ten take approximately 6.5%. The treatment: oral pan-JAK inhibitor, 5-10 mg twice daily. Samples from alopecia areata patients were lesional scalp punch biopsies and peripheral blood. Material: skin, obtained at week 4, from a patient treated with tofacitinib. These receptors were obtained from a human donor with alopecia areata.

The gene calls are TRBV7-9 and TRBJ2-2; D is perhaps TRBD1 (6 bases). CDR3 length: 15 amino acids. Looked up from germline, CDR1 is SEHNR and CDR2 is FQNEAQ (reference sequence). Trimming stripped 5 bases from V and 1 base from J, with 11 bases between. CDR3 loop: CASSRLQGNTGELFF. CDR3 bases: TGTGCCAGCAGCCGGCTACAGGGGAACACCGGGGAGCTGTTTTTT.

The V and J genes are TRBV7-2 and TRBJ2-5; TRBD2 might be the D (6 bases). CDR1 is SGHTA and CDR2 is FQGNSA in the germline V gene. The CDR3 is 15 amino acids. V lost 3 bases to trimming and J lost 5 bases, with 16 bases between them. The chain's CDR3 is CASSFGSGLFETQYF. The CDR3 DNA reads as TGTGCCAGCAGCTTTGGATCGGGACTTTTCGAGACCCAGTACTTC. Together with reference TRBV7-2 and TRBJ2-5, the CDR3 gives the full variable domain: GAGVSQSPSNKVTEKGKDVELRCDPISGHTALYWYRQSLGQGLEFLIYFQGNSAPDKSGLPSDRFSAERTGGSVSTLTIQRTQQEDSAVYLCASSFGSGLFETQYFGPGTRLLVL.

The chain links TRBV4-2 to TRBJ2-3; D ambiguous. The CDR3 runs 20 residues. V dropped 1 base and J dropped 2 bases, with 25 bases sitting between them. Germline V lookup: CDR1 LGHNA, CDR2 YNFKEQ. The DNA for the CDR3 is TGTGCCAGCAGCCAAGGGAGTGGTCGACTCTCCCAATCTCTCACAGATACGCAGTATTTT. It specifies CASSQGSGRLSQSLTDTQYF.

This clone was seen a few times. The V call is TRBV12-5, the J call TRBJ2-5; D perhaps matches TRBD1 (6 bases). Germline-derived CDR1 and CDR2 are LGHNT and FRNRAP. This CDR3 spans 13 amino acids. V was clipped by 6 bases and J by 2 bases, with 10 bases between them. CDR3 in amino acids: CASGGTLQETQYF. CDR3 nucleotide sequence: TGTGCTAGTGGGGGGACACTGCAAGAGACCCAGTACTTC.

The chain uses TRBV18 and TRBJ2-1, with 10 bases aligning to TRBD2. V trimming: 3 bases; J trimming: 7 bases; junction bases outside the gene matches: 9. CDR1 and CDR2 (germline): KGHSH, LQKENI. The CDR3 is 16 residues long. CDR3 amino acids: CASSPSAGGPGNEQFF. CDR3 DNA: TGTGCCAGCTCACCCTCAGCGGGGGGGCCAGGGAATGAGCAGTTCTTC.

V and J are TRBV15 and TRBJ2-5, with a possible D match to TRBD2 (6 bases). This CDR3 contains 19 residues. CDR1 is LNHNV and CDR2 is YYDKDF in the germline V gene (reference sequence). V lost 2 bases and J lost 3, with 25 bases in between. CDR3 sequence reads: CATSRYPVAARQPEETQYF. In DNA, the CDR3 is TGTGCCACCAGCAGATACCCTGTAGCGGCGCGCCAACCTGAAGAGACCCAGTACTTC.

CDR3 residues: CASSARTGGNYEQYF. The CDR3 bases are TGCGCCAGCAGCGCCCGGACAGGGGGCAACTACGAGCAGTACTTC. V is TRBV4-1 and J is TRBJ2-7, with 11 bases aligning to TRBD1. Germline values: CDR1 MGHRA, CDR2 YSYEKL. V lost 5 bases to trimming and J lost 3 bases; unmatched junction nucleotides: 6. The CDR3 covers 15 residues.

The rearrangement links TRBV10-3 to TRBJ2-6; 9 nucleotides agree with TRBD1. The germline CDR1 and CDR2 sequences are ENHRY and SYGVKD. Germline trimming cut 11 bases from V and 0 bases from J; bases unmatched to any gene: 11. The CDR3 extends over 17 amino acids. CDR3 in DNA: TGTGCCGCATCACCGGGACAGGGCTCCTCTGGGGCCAACGTCCTGACTTTC. Translated: CAASPGQGSSGANVLTF.

This clone was observed a few times. V is TRBV27 and J is TRBJ2-7, with 9 bases lining up with TRBD2. V gave up 2 bases and J gave up 2 bases; unmatched junction bases: 7. Germline CDR1 reads MNHEY; CDR2 reads SMNVEV (reference sequence). The CDR3 covers 16 residues. The CDR3 bases are TGTGCCAGCAGTTTAGGGGCTAGCGGGGTGACCTACGAGCAGTACTTC. It specifies CASSLGASGVTYEQYF.

The J gene is TRBJ1-5, the V gene TRBV23-1; D not certain. Being an ORF, TRBV23-1 has a function that is uncertain. Trimming shortened V by 7 bases and J by 2 bases, and 21 bases separated the two germline ends. The length of the CDR3 is 17 residues. The CDR3 nucleotides read TGCGCCAGCACCCCCCCCTTTCGGCCAAGGGGCAATCAGCCCCAGCATTTT. It is translated as CASTPPFRPRGNQPQHF.

This rearrangement joins TRBV28 to TRBJ2-3; 7 nucleotides line up with TRBD1. Germline CDR1 reads MDHEN; CDR2 reads SYDVKM. V lost 3 bases and J lost 2; bases outside the gene matches: 8. The CDR3 has 16 amino acids. This CDR3 reads CASSFVPGQNTDTQYF. DNA for the CDR3: TGTGCCAGCAGTTTCGTTCCGGGACAGAACACAGATACGCAGTATTTT.

The rearrangement links TRBV6-4 to TRBJ2-5; 10 positions match TRBD1. This CDR3 has 15 residues. With 5 bases clipped from V and 3 bases from J, the junction kept 6 bases outside the gene matches. Germline assignment: CDR1 MRHNA and CDR2 SNTAGT. The chain's CDR3 is CASSSMDRGEETQYF. As DNA, the CDR3 is TGTGCCAGCAGTTCCATGGACAGGGGGGAAGAGACCCAGTACTTC.

This clone was counted between two and nine times. This sequence joins TRBV27 and TRBJ2-1; a weak D match, TRBD1 (7 bases). Germline CDR1 reads MNHEY; CDR2 reads SMNVEV (reference sequence). The V gene lost 6 bases and the J gene lost 0 bases, with 18 bases spanning the gap. The CDR3 totals 17 residues. The CDR3 coding sequence is TGTGCCAGCAGCCCCCGGTGGGGGGACAGCTCCTACAATGAGCAGTTCTTC. Translation gives CASSPRWGDSSYNEQFF.

This clone was seen only a few times. The chain has TRBV5-4 and TRBJ2-1, with TRBD2 identical over 7 bases. Germline V lookup: CDR1 SGHNT, CDR2 YYREEE (reference sequence). This CDR3 spans 15 amino acids. Trimming at V came to 4 bases and at J to 6 bases, leaving 10 bases not matched to a gene. In DNA, the CDR3 is TGTGCCAGCAGCCACGTACTAGCGTCCGGCAATGAGCAGTTCTTC. It encodes CASSHVLASGNEQFF. Together with reference TRBV5-4 and TRBJ2-1, the CDR3 gives the full variable domain: ETGVTQSPTHLIKTRGQQVTLRCSSQSGHNTVSWYQQALGQGPQFIFQYYREEENGRGNFPPRFSGLQFPNYSSELNVNALELDDSALYLCASSHVLASGNEQFFGPGTRLTVL.

This clone has a handful of counts. J is TRBJ2-3 and V is TRBV4-2, with TRBD2 identical over 12 bases. Germline assignment: CDR1 LGHNA and CDR2 YNFKEQ. The CDR3 totals 16 residues. The ends lost 4 bases at V and 2 bases at J; junction bases unmatched: 4. The CDR3, as DNA: TGTGCCAGCAGCCCGTGGACTAGCGGGGTCACAGATACGCAGTATTTT. Translating it yields CASSPWTSGVTDTQYF.

This sequence joins TRBV7-2 and TRBJ2-2; 7 nucleotides match TRBD1. CDR1 SGHTA and CDR2 FQGNSA come from the germline V gene. The CDR3 is made up of 17 amino acids. Unmatched junction bases numbered 10, after V lost 5 bases and J lost 1 base. CDR3 amino acids: CASSNGRGQRNTGELFF. CDR3 in DNA: TGTGCCAGCAGCAACGGACGGGGACAGAGGAACACCGGGGAGCTGTTTTTT.

This chain joins TRBV10-3 and TRBJ1-1; TRBD1 is a possible D gene (5 bases). With 0 bases removed from V and 2 bases from J, the gap between germline ends came to 10 bases. The V gene's germline CDR1 is ENHRY and CDR2 SYGVKD. CDR3 size: 15 residues. The chain's CDR3 is CAISESFGGNTEAFF. The CDR3 DNA follows: TGTGCCATCAGTGAGTCTTTCGGGGGAAACACTGAAGCTTTCTTT.

In DNA, the CDR3 is TGTGCCAGCAGTTACCGGCGGGGTACAGATACGCAGTATTTT. Protein product: CASSYRRGTDTQYF. The chain joins TRBV6-5 to TRBJ2-3; maybe TRBD2 (6 bases). The V end lost 2 bases, the J end lost 3 bases, and 9 bases lay between the germline ends. The length of the CDR3 is 14 residues. In germline, CDR1 is MNHEY, CDR2 SVGAGI.

In this sample, this clone turned up once. The chain couples TRBV4-3 to TRBJ2-3; D not certain. The length of the CDR3 is 15 residues. The ends were cut back, 2 bases at V and 3 bases at J, with 12 bases in the middle. Germline V gene data show CDR1 as LGHNA and CDR2 as YSLEER. The CDR3 nucleotides are TGCGCCAGCAGCCAAAGAGCTAGTTCAACAGATACGCAGTATTTT. This sequence encodes CASSQRASSTDTQYF.

The chain recombines TRBV18 with TRBJ2-1, with 7 bases lining up with TRBD2. Germline V gene data show CDR1 as KGHSH and CDR2 as LQKENI. The CDR3 has 15 amino acids. Trimming took 3 bases from V and 4 from J; bases not matched to a gene: 6. DNA of the CDR3: TGTGCCAGCTCACCCGGACTAGGCCATTACAATGAGCAGTTCTTC. Translating it yields CASSPGLGHYNEQFF.

The rearrangement joins TRBV18 to TRBJ2-1, with unresolved D. Germline V gene lookup returns CDR1 KGHSH and CDR2 LQKENI. The V end was cut by 3 bases, the J end by 1 base, with 10 bases between. CDR3 length equals 15 residues. The CDR3 DNA reads as TGTGCCAGCTCACCGGACCTGGGATCCTACAATGAGCAGTTCTTC. It translates to CASSPDLGSYNEQFF.

This chain connects TRBV6-6 to TRBJ2-2; 9 bases fit TRBD2. Germline values: CDR1 MNHNY, CDR2 SVGAGI (reference sequence). The V and J ends lost 6 bases and 2 bases, in that order; junction bases with no gene match: 4. The CDR3 extends over 15 amino acids. CDR3 sequence (DNA): TGTGCCAGCAGCCGTAGCGGGGGAAACACCGGGGAGCTGTTTTTT. It is translated as CASSRSGGNTGELFF.

This rearrangement joins TRBV6-5 to TRBJ2-7; TRBD1 aligns across 7 bases. Germline-derived CDR1 and CDR2 are MNHEY and SVGAGI. V was clipped by 8 bases and J by 2 bases; unmatched bases: 9. CDR3 length: 14 residues. CDR3 in DNA: TGTGCCAGCTCCCTGCGGCAGGGGGCCTACGAGCAGTACTTC. Translating gives CASSLRQGAYEQYF.

This rearrangement joins TRBV6-5 to TRBJ1-4; D uncertain. The V and J ends lost 6 bases and 4 bases respectively, with 15 bases between them. Germline CDR1 MNHEY, CDR2 SVGAGI. The CDR3 has 15 amino acids. For the CDR3, the DNA is TGTGCCAGCAGACCCCTGGGGAGACATAATGAAAAACTGTTTTTT. It is translated as CASRPLGRHNEKLFF.

The rearrangement uses TRBV6-5 and TRBJ2-6, with 9 positions matching TRBD2. This CDR3 is built from 15 residues. Germline CDR1 MNHEY, CDR2 SVGAGI. J lost 2 bases, V lost 11 bases, and 7 bases had no gene match. CDR3 sequence: CASAGGSAGANVLTF. The DNA of the CDR3 is TGTGCCTCAGCGGGAGGATCGGCTGGGGCCAACGTCCTGACTTTC.

This rearrangement joins TRBV29-1 to TRBJ1-1; unclear D gene. The V and J ends lost 3 bases and 5 bases respectively, with 13 bases between them. CDR1 and CDR2 (germline): SQVTM, ANQGSEA. The CDR3 length is 13 residues. The CDR3 bases are TGCAGCGTTGAGGCAGAAGTTAGGACTGAAGCTTTCTTT. It encodes CSVEAEVRTEAFF.

The chain is built from TRBV7-1 and TRBJ2-3; 8 bases are a match to TRBD1. TRBV7-1 falls under the ORF class, with uncertain function. The trim removed 1 base at V and 4 bases at J, leaving 7 bases unmatched. This CDR3 is built from 16 residues. In nucleotides, the CDR3 is TGTGCCAGCAGCTCAGGACAGGGGCCGGCGGCAGATACGCAGTATTTT. Protein sequence: CASSSGQGPAADTQYF.

V is TRBV5-6 and J is TRBJ2-1, with a possible D match to TRBD2 (6 bases). The CDR3 length is 15 residues. Trimming stripped 4 bases from V and 9 bases from J, with 20 bases between. Germline V CDR1 and CDR2: SGHDT, YYEEEE. CDR3 in amino acids: CASSRNKLAQVEQFF. The CDR3 DNA follows: TGTGCCAGCAGCCGGAACAAACTAGCTCAGGTTGAGCAGTTCTTC.

Only a few counts were recorded for this clone. This chain uses TRBV10-3 with TRBJ2-3, with unresolved D. Per germline, CDR1 ENHRY and CDR2 SYGVKD. V was cut by 4 bases and J by 1 base, with 12 bases left in between. This CDR3 contains 15 residues. CDR3 bases: TGTGCCATCAGTGGCGCGGCCTTAGGCACAGATACGCAGTATTTT. Protein product: CAISGAALGTDTQYF.